Described below is a single TCR beta chain sequence and its context. Its antigen is unidentified. The data are from a study of beta chain features in type 1 diabetes. All of the isolated RNA was reverse transcribed, so expressed TCRB transcripts were sequenced. Sequencing of naive, central memory and regulatory T cell samples gave an average of about 3.7 million reads. Measured with immunoSEQ multiplex PCR; TCRdb has only the in-frame clones, and not every one. Counted here are 300,000 to 450,000 clones, around 12% occurring once; the ten biggest clones make up about 0.01%. The CDR3 contains 13 residues. Trimming removed 5 bases from V and 6 bases from J, with 14 bases in between. The germline gives CDR1 MDHEN, CDR2 SYDVKM. Study outcomes and limitations: Amplification by PCR could prefer shorter templates, with the same effect in patients and controls. Fewer junction insertions and more nucleotide deletions appeared in type 1 diabetes patients. There was a moderate but significant shortening of TCRB CDR3s in all four CD4+ subsets of Type 1 diabetes patients.

The authors obtained over 95% purity in all sorted populations. The chain joins TRBV28 to TRBJ2-7; perhaps TRBD1 as D (6 bases). The clonotype comes from a woman between 18 and 29 years old with type 1 diabetes. Sequenced input: naive CD4+ T cells from blood. The CDR3 DNA is TGTGCCAGCAGTCTACCTCAGGGGCGCGAGCAGTACTTC. Amino acids: CASSLPQGREQYF. Based on the CDR3 plus reference TRBV28 and TRBJ2-7, the full variable domain is DVKVTQSSRYLVKRTGEKVFLECVQDMDHENMFWYRQDPGLGLRLIYFSYDVKMKEKGDIPEGYSVSREKKERFSLILESASTNQTSMYLCASSLPQGREQYFGPGTRLTVT.